The T cell receptor (beta chain) described here comes from a study of spatial heterogeneity in lung cancer. Study as a whole: Beta-chain sequences were consistently detected more often than alpha-chain sequences.

The time point here: blood at routine non-recurrence follow-up after resection. This clonotype has only a few counts. Each molecule of TCR cDNA was tagged with one unique molecular identifier. TCRdb independently ran MiXCR on the 5' RACE reads; one entry per CDR3 protein. The sample lists approximately 100,000 distinct CDR3 sequences, approximately 19% seen once, with less than 25% in the top ten. Trimming cost V 5 bases and J 5 bases; bases outside gene matches: 7. Germline CDR1 SGHTA, CDR2 FQGNSA. The CDR3 is 14 amino acids. The chain uses TRBV7-2 and TRBJ1-1, with TRBD1 matching 8 bases. This clonotype was obtained from a male donor with early-stage non-small cell lung cancer. The material was PBMCs, obtained at follow-up. CDR3: CASSPQGAGTEAFF. The CDR3 DNA sequence: TGTGCCAGCAGCCCGCAGGGGGCAGGAACTGAAGCTTTCTTT.